The rows below give T cell receptor beta chains drawn from one sample of a study of cytomegalovirus exposure and HLA in healthy donors. Assay used: immunoSEQ multiplex PCR; TCRdb lists only in-frame clones, some missing. This table holds some 220,000 clones, approximately 81% found once. Sequenced sample: PBMCs. The receptors shown here come from a girl aged 2-10 years in good health and CMV-seronegative. Each CDR3 is given without its conserved first and last residue.

v_gene: TRBV30; CDR3aa: AWSRGVDTGELF
v_gene: TRBV5-4; CDR3aa: ASSLAGTSVPNEQF
v_gene: TRBV27; CDR3aa: ASSSTRLAGGNTQY
v_gene: TRBV7-9; CDR3aa: ASRHTGTRYNEQF
v_gene: TRBV5-1; CDR3aa: ASRRASNTGELF
v_gene: TRBV2; CDR3aa: ASSDLAGGIDTQY
v_gene: TRBV11-2; CDR3aa: ASSLGVAGRISNQPQH
v_gene: TRBV6-1; CDR3aa: ASSEFGQDLSPLH
v_gene: TRBV10-2; CDR3aa: ASSVDRGNQPQH
v_gene: TRBV6-5; CDR3aa: ASRGGQGTF
v_gene: TRBV29-1; CDR3aa: SVHSSPTDTQY
v_gene: TRBV6-5; CDR3aa: ASSGRDRGADTQY
v_gene: TRBV2; CDR3aa: ASSEAELAVLQETQY
v_gene: TRBV4-2; CDR3aa: ASSQGDRRNYGYT
v_gene: TRBV9; CDR3aa: ASSVDPVYEQY
v_gene: TRBV27; CDR3aa: ASRNINRENYGYT
v_gene: TRBV28; CDR3aa: ASTVTFRTYETQY
v_gene: TRBV19; CDR3aa: ASSMGTDNSPLH
v_gene: TRBV9; CDR3aa: ASSPGDRRTHEQY
v_gene: TRBV25-1; CDR3aa: ASRDGANEKLF
v_gene: TRBV5-1; CDR3aa: ASSLRQANSPLH
v_gene: TRBV11-2; CDR3aa: ASSLGSSNEKLF
v_gene: TRBV7-9; CDR3aa: ASSPRQGATEAF
v_gene: TRBV5-1; CDR3aa: ASSLAAAREQY
v_gene: TRBV23-1; CDR3aa: ASSNFRDSTGELF
v_gene: TRBV27; CDR3aa: ASSLRLAGGPSYEQY
v_gene: TRBV6-1; CDR3aa: ASSARREHTEAF
v_gene: TRBV5-8; CDR3aa: ASSLGLALDTQY
v_gene: TRBV6-7; CDR3aa: ARSHTLGERGSYNEQF
v_gene: TRBV27; CDR3aa: ASRSSNEQF
v_gene: TRBV25-1; CDR3aa: ASSEYLAGATNNEQF
v_gene: TRBV7-9; CDR3aa: ANRGSNGNTIY
v_gene: TRBV7-9; CDR3aa: ASSALGSGSFHEQF
v_gene: TRBV4-1; CDR3aa: ASSQDGTGWQPQH
v_gene: TRBV5-1; CDR3aa: ASTPLGDRGSEAF
v_gene: TRBV27; CDR3aa: ASSLYVVGFNNSPLH
v_gene: TRBV25-1; CDR3aa: ATLSSSGANVLT
v_gene: TRBV7-2; CDR3aa: ASSLRRGSPYEQY
v_gene: TRBV10-3; CDR3aa: AISELGGRVTDTQY
v_gene: TRBV6-5; CDR3aa: ASSYSYRGDGDEQF
v_gene: TRBV4-1; CDR3aa: ASSPKGNRGGSGGELF
v_gene: TRBV2; CDR3aa: ASGGRQETQY
v_gene: TRBV21-1; CDR3aa: ASSKAGGYGYGYT
v_gene: TRBV30; CDR3aa: AWSSGTAYGYT
v_gene: TRBV7-9; CDR3aa: ASSFGDSYYEQY
v_gene: TRBV5-1; CDR3aa: ASSLRQGNSPLH
v_gene: TRBV5-6; CDR3aa: ASSLSPVEGGETQY
v_gene: TRBV9; CDR3aa: ASSVDAGGDTGELF
v_gene: TRBV29-1; CDR3aa: SVLAGASGQF
v_gene: TRBV6-6; CDR3aa: ASSYRETEAF
v_gene: TRBV4-2; CDR3aa: ASSGPTGVYGYT
v_gene: TRBV4-1; CDR3aa: ASSQTGKGNQPQH
v_gene: TRBV5-3; CDR3aa: ARSLGRDRLQETQY
v_gene: TRBV4-1; CDR3aa: ASSLEATGYSNQPQH